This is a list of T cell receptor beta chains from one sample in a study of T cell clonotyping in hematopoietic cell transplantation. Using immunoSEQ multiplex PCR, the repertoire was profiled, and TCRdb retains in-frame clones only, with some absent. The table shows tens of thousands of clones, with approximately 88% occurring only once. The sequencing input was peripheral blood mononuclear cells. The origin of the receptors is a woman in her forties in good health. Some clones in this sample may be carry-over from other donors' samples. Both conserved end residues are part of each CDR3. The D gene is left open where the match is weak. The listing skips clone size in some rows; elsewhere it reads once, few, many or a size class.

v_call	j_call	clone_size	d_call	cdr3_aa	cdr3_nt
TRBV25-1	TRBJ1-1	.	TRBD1	CASSEWGGQPNTEAFF	TGTGCCAGCAGTGAATGGGGGGGACAGCCGAACACTGAAGCTTTCTTT
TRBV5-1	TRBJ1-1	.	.	CASSAQAGHRNTEAFF	TGCGCCAGCAGCGCCCAAGCCGGACACCGGAACACTGAAGCTTTCTTT
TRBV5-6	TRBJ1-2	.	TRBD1	CASSVPTGGGYTF	TGTGCCAGCAGCGTACCGACAGGGGGAGGCTACACCTTC
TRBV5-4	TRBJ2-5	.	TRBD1	CASRTRQGQETQYF	TGTGCCAGCAGAACCCGACAGGGACAAGAGACCCAGTACTTC
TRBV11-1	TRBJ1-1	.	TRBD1	CASSHKGTAEAFF	TGTGCCAGCAGCCACAAAGGGACAGCGGAAGCTTTCTTT
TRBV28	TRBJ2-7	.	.	CASRASGSSYEQYF	TGTGCCAGCAGGGCGTCGGGGAGCTCCTACGAGCAGTACTTC
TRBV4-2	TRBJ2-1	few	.	CASSHLKDPQEQFF	TGTGCCAGCAGCCACCTTAAGGACCCCCAGGAGCAGTTCTTC
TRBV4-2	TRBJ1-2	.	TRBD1	CASSPSPIGGQGVNYGYTF	TGTGCCAGCAGCCCCTCTCCCATCGGCGGACAGGGGGTAAACTATGGCTACACCTTC
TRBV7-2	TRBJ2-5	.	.	CASSLPGETQYF	TGTGCCAGCAGCTTACCCGGTGAGACCCAGTACTTC
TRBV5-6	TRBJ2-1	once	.	CASSLNTYNEQFF	TGTGCCAGCAGCTTAAACACTTACAATGAGCAGTTCTTC
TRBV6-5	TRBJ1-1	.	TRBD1	CASSYSQGFINTEAFF	TGTGCCAGCAGTTACTCACAGGGGTTCATCAACACTGAAGCTTTCTTT
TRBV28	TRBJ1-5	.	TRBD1	CASSPPNRGLEPQHF	TGTGCCAGCAGTCCCCCCAACAGGGGGCTCGAGCCCCAGCATTTT
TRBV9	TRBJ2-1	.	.	CASGSRGINEQFF	TGTGCCAGCGGGAGTCGGGGTATCAATGAGCAGTTCTTC
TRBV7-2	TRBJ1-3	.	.	CASSFGDSGNTIYF	TGTGCCAGCAGCTTCGGAGATTCTGGAAACACCATATATTTT
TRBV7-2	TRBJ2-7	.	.	CASSLGPSADYEQYF	TGTGCCAGCAGCTTAGGCCCTAGCGCCGACTACGAGCAGTACTTC
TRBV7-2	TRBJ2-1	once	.	CASSSTVGAYNEQFF	TGTGCCAGCAGCTCGACGGTGGGGGCCTACAATGAGCAGTTCTTC
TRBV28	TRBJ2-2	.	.	CASTGKNTGELFF	TGTGCCAGCACAGGCAAGAACACCGGGGAGCTGTTTTTT
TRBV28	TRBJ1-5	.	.	CASSLLSGKGEAWPQHF	TGTGCCAGCAGTCTCCTATCCGGGAAGGGGGAGGCTTGGCCCCAGCATTTT
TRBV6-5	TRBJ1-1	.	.	CASSPPGGNTEAFF	TGTGCCAGCAGTCCCCCCGGGGGGAACACTGAAGCTTTCTTT
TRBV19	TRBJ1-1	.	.	CAIQDKMNTEAFF	TGTGCCATCCAGGACAAGATGAACACTGAAGCTTTCTTT
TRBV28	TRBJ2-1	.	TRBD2	CASSPPLAGGPKREFF	TGTGCCAGCAGTCCTCCCCTAGCGGGAGGGCCGAAGCGGGAGTTCTTC
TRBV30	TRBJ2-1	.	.	CAWHGSSYNEQFF	TGTGCCTGGCACGGGAGCTCCTACAATGAGCAGTTCTTC
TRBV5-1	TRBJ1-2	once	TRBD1	CASSPGQGAIGYTF	TGCGCCAGCAGCCCAGGACAGGGGGCGATTGGCTACACCTTC
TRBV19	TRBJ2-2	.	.	CASSINGGAGTGELFF	TGTGCCAGTAGTATAAATGGGGGCGCCGGCACCGGGGAGCTGTTTTTT
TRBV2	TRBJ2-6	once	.	CASSQESSGANVLTF	TGTGCCAGCAGCCAGGAGTCCTCTGGGGCCAACGTCCTGACTTTC
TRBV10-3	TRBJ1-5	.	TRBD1	CAISRQGSNQPQHF	TGTGCCATCAGTCGACAGGGGAGCAATCAGCCCCAGCATTTT
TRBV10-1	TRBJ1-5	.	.	CASSESQLSSPQHF	TGCGCCAGCAGTGAGTCCCAGCTATCGTCGCCCCAGCATTTT
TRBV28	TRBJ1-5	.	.	CASTRGGQPQHF	TGTGCCAGCACACGGGGAGGACAGCCCCAGCATTTT
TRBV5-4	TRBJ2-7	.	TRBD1	CASSRDRVGIEQYF	TGTGCCAGCAGCCGTGACAGGGTAGGGATCGAGCAGTACTTC
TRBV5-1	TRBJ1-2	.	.	CASSLDPSGGSYGYTF	TGCGCCAGCAGCCTCGATCCAAGCGGCGGCAGCTATGGCTACACCTTC
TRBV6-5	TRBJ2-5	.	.	CASSYHTQETQYF	TGTGCCAGCAGTTATCACACCCAAGAGACCCAGTACTTC
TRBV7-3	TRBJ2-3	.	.	CASSLTPRPDTQYF	TGTGCCAGCAGCTTAACCCCCCGCCCAGATACGCAGTATTTT
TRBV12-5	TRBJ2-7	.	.	CASGLDRDYEQYF	TGTGCTAGTGGTTTGGACAGGGACTACGAGCAGTACTTC
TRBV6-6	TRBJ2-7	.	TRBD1	CASSKGQGGEQYF	TGTGCCAGCAGTAAGGGACAGGGGGGTGAGCAGTACTTC
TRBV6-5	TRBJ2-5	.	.	CASTVPGHEETQYF	TGTGCCAGCACCGTACCCGGACACGAAGAGACCCAGTACTTC
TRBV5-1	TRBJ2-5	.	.	CASSLGGASLIQETQYF	TGCGCCAGCAGCTTGGGGGGGGCTAGTTTGATCCAAGAGACCCAGTACTTC
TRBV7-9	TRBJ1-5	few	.	CASSLTQNQPQHF	TGTGCCAGCAGCTTAACGCAGAATCAGCCCCAGCATTTT
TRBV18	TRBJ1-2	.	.	CASSPDRFYGYTF	TGTGCCAGCTCACCAGACAGGTTCTATGGCTACACCTTC
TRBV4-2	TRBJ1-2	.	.	CASRQDRRVGGYTF	TGTGCCAGCAGACAAGATCGTAGGGTGGGCGGCTACACCTTC
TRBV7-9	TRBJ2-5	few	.	CASSLAETQYF	TGTGCCAGCAGCTTAGCGGAGACCCAGTACTTC
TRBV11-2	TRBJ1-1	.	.	CASSLGVLNTEAFF	TGTGCCAGCAGCTTAGGGGTGTTGAACACTGAAGCTTTCTTT
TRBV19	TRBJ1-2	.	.	CASSETVINYGYTF	TGTGCCAGTAGCGAGACAGTCATTAACTATGGCTACACCTTC
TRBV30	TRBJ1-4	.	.	CAWRRRGGEKLFF	TGTGCCTGGAGAAGGAGGGGAGGGGAAAAACTGTTTTTT
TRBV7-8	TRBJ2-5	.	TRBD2	CASSLDPSGRAISQETQYF	TGTGCCAGCAGCTTAGACCCTAGCGGGAGGGCCATATCCCAAGAGACCCAGTACTTC
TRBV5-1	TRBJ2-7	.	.	CASSLNAGSSYEQYF	TGCGCCAGCAGCTTGAATGCAGGGAGCTCCTACGAGCAGTACTTC
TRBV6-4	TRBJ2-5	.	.	CASPRQQETQYF	TGTGCCAGCCCGAGACAGCAAGAGACCCAGTACTTC
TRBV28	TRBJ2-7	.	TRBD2	CASSMPSGSTYEQYF	TGTGCCAGCAGTATGCCTAGCGGGAGTACGTACGAGCAGTACTTC
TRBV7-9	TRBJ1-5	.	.	CASSLDNQPQHF	TGTGCCAGCAGCTTAGATAATCAGCCCCAGCATTTT
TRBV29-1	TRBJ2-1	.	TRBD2	CSATGGRQQFF	TGCAGCGCCACGGGGGGGAGGCAGCAGTTCTTC
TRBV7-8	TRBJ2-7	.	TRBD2	CASSLATSGNYEQYF	TGTGCCAGCAGCTTAGCGACTAGCGGAAACTACGAGCAGTACTTC
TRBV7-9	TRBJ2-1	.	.	CASSPPSDSSYNEQFF	TGTGCCAGCAGCCCCCCGTCGGATAGCTCCTACAATGAGCAGTTCTTC
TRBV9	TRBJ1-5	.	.	CASSVEGTLSGPQHF	TGTGCCAGCAGCGTAGAGGGGACCCTAAGTGGGCCCCAGCATTTT
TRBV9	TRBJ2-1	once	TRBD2	CASSAERTSGYNEQFF	TGTGCCAGCAGCGCCGAGAGGACTAGCGGTTACAATGAGCAGTTCTTC
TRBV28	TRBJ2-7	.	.	CASSLSGNEQYF	TGTGCCAGCAGTTTATCGGGGAACGAGCAGTACTTC
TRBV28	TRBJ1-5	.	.	CASSLSGSLGNQPQHF	TGTGCCAGCAGTTTATCAGGGAGCTTGGGCAATCAGCCCCAGCATTTT
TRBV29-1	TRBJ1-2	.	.	CSVEDPPGGGYTF	TGCAGCGTTGAAGATCCACCTGGTGGTGGCTACACCTTC
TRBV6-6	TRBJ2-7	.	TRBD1	CASSFRDSNFYEQYF	TGTGCCAGCAGTTTCCGGGACAGTAATTTCTACGAGCAGTACTTC
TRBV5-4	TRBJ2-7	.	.	CASSSFQRAYEQYF	TGTGCCAGCAGCTCCTTCCAGCGGGCCTACGAGCAGTACTTC
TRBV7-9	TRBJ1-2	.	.	CASSLAYDYGYTF	TGTGCCAGCAGCTTAGCGTACGACTATGGCTACACCTTC